One and the same sample provided the 31 T cell receptor beta chains below, sequenced in a study of technical replicates of blood from a handful of donors. Generated by immunoSEQ multiplex PCR, the TCRdb table keeps only in-frame clones and is missing some. In the table there are about 78,000 clones, 85% to 95% of which are singletons. The sequenced sample consisted of T cells isolated from PBMCs. All receptors come from a human donor in good health.

This clone occurred a few times. The rearrangement uses TRBV7-9 and TRBJ2-2; TRBD2 aligns across 7 bases. Germline CDR1 SEHNR, CDR2 FQNEAQ (reference sequence). The CDR3 runs 16 residues. V was pared by 1 base and J by 1 base, with 3 bases of the junction left unmatched. The CDR3 here is CASSLGSGVNTGELFF. Here the CDR3 DNA reads TGTGCCAGCAGCTTAGGAAGCGGGGTGAACACCGGGGAGCTGTTTTTT.

This clone was counted a single time. V gene TRBV9 combines with J gene TRBJ2-1; 8 bases are shared with TRBD2. This CDR3 is built from 19 residues. V lost 1 base to trimming and J lost 0 bases; unmatched junction nucleotides: 12. Germline CDR1 is SGDLS and CDR2 is YYNGEE. The DNA of the CDR3 is TGTGCCAGCAGCGTAAACAGCGGACTAGCCGGGACCTCCTACAATGAGCAGTTCTTC. Translated: CASSVNSGLAGTSYNEQFF.

In its sample, this clone was seen once. V is TRBV19 and J is TRBJ2-2; TRBD1 agrees at 7 bases. Per the germline V gene, CDR1 is LNHDA and CDR2 is SQIVND (reference sequence). This CDR3 has 14 residues. With 7 bases clipped from V and 7 bases from J, the junction kept 9 bases outside the gene matches. The CDR3: CASKREQGLGELFF. DNA for the CDR3: TGTGCCAGTAAAAGGGAACAGGGGCTCGGGGAGCTGTTTTTT.

V is TRBV4-1 and J is TRBJ2-6, with 9 bases identical to TRBD2. The V gene's germline CDR1 is MGHRA and CDR2 YSYEKL. The trim removed 0 bases at V and 6 bases at J, leaving 6 bases unmatched. The CDR3 covers 17 residues. CDR3 amino acids: CASSQDWRGGAANVLTF. CDR3 DNA: TGCGCCAGCAGCCAAGATTGGCGGGGGGGTGCGGCCAACGTCCTGACTTTC.

The chain joins TRBV19 to TRBJ2-7; possibly TRBD1 for D (6 bases). Germline assignment: CDR1 LNHDA and CDR2 SQIVND (reference sequence). Trimming shortened V by 3 bases and J by 6 bases, and 18 bases separated the two germline ends. The CDR3 has 15 amino acids. The CDR3 sequence: CASSMFPGTPLEQYF. CDR3 coding DNA: TGTGCCAGTAGTATGTTCCCCGGGACACCTCTCGAGCAGTACTTC. Together with reference TRBV19 and TRBJ2-7, the CDR3 gives the full variable domain: DGGITQSPKYLFRKEGQNVTLSCEQNLNHDAMYWYRQDPGQGLRLIYYSQIVNDFQKGDIAEGYSVSREKKESFPLTVTSAQKNPTAFYLCASSMFPGTPLEQYFGPGTRLTVT.

The rearrangement uses TRBV23-1 and TRBJ2-3, with D tentatively TRBD2 (6 bases). TRBV23-1 is noted as an ORF with a role that remains uncertain. The CDR3 covers 15 residues. Trimming left V 2 bases short and J 0 bases short, with 9 bases between. For the CDR3, the DNA is TGCGCCAGCAGTCAAACAGCGGGTAGCACAGATACGCAGTATTTT. Residues: CASSQTAGSTDTQYF.

This sequence joins TRBV9 and TRBJ1-1; the D gene is possibly TRBD1 (6 bases). The CDR3 has 12 residues. Germline CDR1 is SGDLS and CDR2 is YYNGEE. Deletions cut 0 bases from V and 8 bases from J, with 8 bases between. This CDR3 is CASSVGTEEAFF. DNA of the CDR3: TGTGCCAGCAGCGTAGGGACAGAGGAAGCTTTCTTT.

The chain links TRBV5-6 to TRBJ2-4, with TRBD1 matching over 7 bases. The CDR3 is 14 amino acids. The V gene end was trimmed by 7 bases and the J gene end by 8 bases; junction bases not matched to a gene: 12. CDR1 and CDR2 from the germline V gene are SGHDT and YYEEEE. The CDR3 bases are TGTGCCAGCGGATTAGGGGGCTCTGGGGACATTCAGTACTTC. Translated, it gives CASGLGGSGDIQYF.

The chain has TRBV28 and TRBJ2-7; TRBD2 matches 13 bases. After removal of 9 bases from V and 5 bases from J, the junction contained 13 bases not matched to a gene. CDR1 and CDR2 from the germline V gene are MDHEN and SYDVKM. CDR3 length: 16 amino acids. In DNA form, the CDR3 reads TGTGCCAGTAATAGATTCGGACTAGCGGGAGTCCACGAGCAGTACTTC. This codes for CASNRFGLAGVHEQYF.

The chain uses TRBV9 and TRBJ1-1; D ambiguous. Trimming stripped 4 bases from V and 0 bases from J, with 10 bases between. Looked up from germline, CDR1 is SGDLS and CDR2 is YYNGEE. The CDR3 runs to 14 residues. CDR3 sequence: CASSPPTVNTEAFF. The CDR3 DNA sequence: TGTGCCAGCAGCCCCCCCACAGTGAACACTGAAGCTTTCTTT.

The chain joins TRBV7-2 to TRBJ2-1; TRBD2 matches at 8 bases. The CDR3 covers 15 residues. The V segment lost 2 bases and the J segment 1 base; nucleotides outside the gene matches: 1. Germline V gene lookup returns CDR1 SGHTA and CDR2 FQGNSA. The CDR3 DNA reads TGTGCCAGCAGCTTAATAGCGGGATCCTACAATGAGCAGTTCTTC. This codes for CASSLIAGSYNEQFF.

CDR3 region: CASSSGTGGKTQYF. In DNA, the CDR3 is TGCGCCAGCAGCTCCGGGACAGGGGGAAAGACCCAGTACTTC. The chain couples TRBV5-1 to TRBJ2-5; 11 bases are shared with TRBD1. V dropped 3 bases and J dropped 6; count of bases not matched to a gene: 4. The CDR3 has 14 residues. Looked up from germline, CDR1 is SGHRS and CDR2 is YFSETQ. Drawing the rest from reference TRBV5-1 and TRBJ2-5, the complete variable domain is KAGVTQTPRYLIKTRGQQVTLSCSPISGHRSVSWYQQTPGQGLQFLFEYFSETQRNKGNFPGRFSGRQFSNSRSEMNVSTLELGDSALYLCASSSGTGGKTQYFGPGTRLLVL.

J is TRBJ2-1 and V is TRBV27; 7 nucleotides match TRBD2. V lost 5 bases to trimming and J lost 8 bases; unmatched junction nucleotides: 9. The CDR3 spans 14 residues. Germline V gene data show CDR1 as MNHEY and CDR2 as SMNVEV (reference sequence). The CDR3: CASSGYSGGYEQFF. In DNA, the CDR3 is TGTGCCAGCAGTGGGTACTCGGGAGGCTATGAGCAGTTCTTC.

This chain links TRBV18 with TRBJ1-5; TRBD1 might be the D (6 bases). The germline V gene has CDR1 KGHSH and CDR2 LQKENI. This CDR3 is built from 15 residues. V shed 3 bases and J shed 0 bases, with 9 bases lying between them. In DNA form, the CDR3 reads TGTGCCAGCTCACCTGGACAGTTTAGCAATCAGCCCCAGCATTTT. Amino acids: CASSPGQFSNQPQHF. Supplemented by reference TRBV18 and TRBJ1-5, the full variable domain reads NAGVMQNPRHLVRRRGQEARLRCSPMKGHSHVYWYRQLPEEGLKFMVYLQKENIIDESGMPKERFSAEFPKEGPSILRIQQVVRGDSAAYFCASSPGQFSNQPQHFGDGTRLSIL.

This chain's CDR3 is CASSLPRSSPYEQYF. The CDR3 nucleotides read TGTGCCAGCAGTTTGCCGAGATCTTCACCCTACGAGCAGTACTTC. This chain joins TRBV28 and TRBJ2-7, with D hard to call. CDR1 MDHEN and CDR2 SYDVKM come from the germline V gene. The length of the CDR3 is 15 residues. Deletions cut 3 bases from V and 2 bases from J, with 14 bases between.

This clone showed up just once. The V and J genes are TRBV9 and TRBJ2-5; 10 bases align to TRBD2. Germline CDR1 reads SGDLS; CDR2 reads YYNGEE. J was trimmed by 5 bases and V by 2 bases; bases with no gene match: 9. This CDR3 is built from 16 residues. This CDR3 is CASSVSPSGRGETQYF. The CDR3 DNA reads TGTGCCAGCAGCGTTAGCCCTAGCGGGAGAGGCGAGACCCAGTACTTC.

This clone was observed a single time. The chain links TRBV2 to TRBJ1-2, with no clear D. Trimming pared 5 bases from V and 4 bases from J, leaving 8 bases between. CDR3 length: 12 amino acids. CDR1 is SNHLY and CDR2 is FYNNEI in the germline V gene. The CDR3, as DNA: TGTGCCAGCAGTAGTACAGCCTATGGCTACACCTTC. Protein sequence: CASSSTAYGYTF.

The chain uses TRBV5-1 and TRBJ1-5; D ambiguous. The CDR3 is 15 residues long. The germline V and J ends were trimmed by 0 bases and 10 bases, with 17 bases remaining between them. Germline V gives CDR1 SGHRS, CDR2 YFSETQ. The CDR3 protein is CASSLVGGLFSPQHF. The CDR3, as DNA: TGCGCCAGCAGCTTGGTGGGTGGGCTCTTCAGCCCCCAGCATTTT.

The V and J genes are TRBV5-8 and TRBJ2-5, with TRBD1 matching over 7 bases. V lost 1 base to trimming and J lost 5 bases; unmatched junction nucleotides: 11. CDR3 length equals 16 residues. Germline CDR1 reads SGHTS; CDR2 reads YDEGEE. In DNA, the CDR3 is TGTGCCAGCAGCTTGTACAGGGGTCAAGAGAGGGAGACCCAGTACTTC. Amino acids: CASSLYRGQERETQYF.

The V and J genes are TRBV9 and TRBJ1-4; 8 nucleotides align to TRBD1. The ends lost 3 bases at V and 8 bases at J; junction bases unmatched: 12. CDR3 length equals 16 residues. The germline gives CDR1 SGDLS, CDR2 YYNGEE. The CDR3 bases are TGTGCCAGCAGCGCAGGGTCTCGGACAGGGAGGGAAAAACTGTTTTTT. Translating it yields CASSAGSRTGREKLFF.

Only one count was recorded for this clone. V gene TRBV5-1 combines with J gene TRBJ2-7; possible D gene TRBD2, 6 bases. V was trimmed by 0 bases and J by 6 bases, leaving 10 bases between them. CDR1 and CDR2 (germline): SGHRS, YFSETQ. The CDR3 covers 13 residues. The CDR3 coding sequence is TGCGCCAGCAGCTTGGAGCTAGCGCGCGAGCAGTACTTC. Encoded protein: CASSLELAREQYF.

CDR3 nucleotide sequence: TGTGCCAGCAGTTACGGGGAAGGGGCCAATGAAAAACTGTTTTTT. It translates to CASSYGEGANEKLFF. This chain uses TRBV6-6 with TRBJ1-4; a weak D match, TRBD1 (5 bases). This CDR3 contains 15 residues. V dropped 2 bases and J dropped 5 bases, with 12 bases sitting between them. The V gene's germline CDR1 is MNHNY and CDR2 SVGAGI (reference sequence).

This chain connects TRBV5-4 to TRBJ2-3, with TRBD1 identical over 7 bases. The germline CDR1 and CDR2 sequences are SGHNT and YYREEE (reference sequence). The CDR3 runs 14 residues. V was pared by 8 bases and J by 3 bases, with 9 bases of the junction left unmatched. In nucleotides, the CDR3 is TGTGCCAGTTTCAGGGGGTCTGGGACAGATACGCAGTATTTT. Protein sequence: CASFRGSGTDTQYF. Full variable domain (missing parts from reference TRBV5-4 and TRBJ2-3): ETGVTQSPTHLIKTRGQQVTLRCSSQSGHNTVSWYQQALGQGPQFIFQYYREEENGRGNFPPRFSGLQFPNYSSELNVNALELDDSALYLCASFRGSGTDTQYFGPGTRLTVL.

This sequence joins TRBV29-1 and TRBJ2-1; 12 bases map to TRBD2. This CDR3 region has 14 residues. The ends lost 5 bases at V and 3 bases at J; junction bases unmatched: 2. Germline CDR1 and CDR2: SQVTM and ANQGSEA. DNA for the CDR3: TGCAGCGTTACGGGACTAGCGGGCTACAATGAGCAGTTCTTC. Its protein is CSVTGLAGYNEQFF.

The V and J genes are TRBV25-1 and TRBJ2-1; D is possibly TRBD1 (6 bases). Germline V gene data show CDR1 as MGHDK and CDR2 as SYGVNS. Trimming cost V 6 bases and J 4 bases, with 16 bases left between them. This CDR3 is built from 15 residues. The CDR3 DNA follows: TGTGCCAGCAGAACACCGGGACACCCGTACAATGAGCAGTTCTTC. Amino acid sequence: CASRTPGHPYNEQFF. The full variable domain, in which reference TRBV25-1 and TRBJ2-1 provide the parts outside the CDR3, is EADIYQTPRYLVIGTGKKITLECSQTMGHDKMYWYQQDPGMELHLIHYSYGVNSTEKGDLSSESTVSRIRTEHFPLTLESARPSHTSQYLCASRTPGHPYNEQFFGPGTRLTVL.

The rearrangement uses TRBV7-9 and TRBJ2-3; a possible D gene is TRBD2 (5 bases). CDR1 and CDR2 from the germline V gene are SEHNR and FQNEAQ (reference sequence). V was shortened by 1 base and J by 2 bases, with 13 bases between the two germline ends. CDR3 length equals 16 residues. The CDR3: CASSLDQEGSTDTQYF. The CDR3 nucleotides read TGTGCCAGCAGCTTAGATCAAGAGGGATCCACAGATACGCAGTATTTT.

This chain links TRBV15 with TRBJ1-2; TRBD1 might be the D (5 bases). The CDR3 has 14 amino acids. Germline lookup yields CDR1 LNHNV and CDR2 YYDKDF (reference sequence). Trimming shortened V by 3 bases and J by 8 bases, and 16 bases separated the two germline ends. CDR3: CATSRGQGIRGYTF. CDR3 sequence (DNA): TGTGCCACCAGCAGGGGCCAGGGAATACGGGGCTACACCTTC.

V usage is TRBV27 and J usage is TRBJ2-7; 10 bases match TRBD2. Germline loops: CDR1 MNHEY, CDR2 SMNVEV (reference sequence). The CDR3 spans 16 residues. Unmatched junction bases numbered 5, after V lost 1 base and J lost 2 bases. CDR3 region: CASSLLVAGGPYEQYF. CDR3 DNA: TGTGCCAGCAGTTTATTAGTAGCGGGGGGTCCCTACGAGCAGTACTTC.

V and J are TRBV7-9 and TRBJ2-2, with D possibly matching TRBD2 (6 bases). Germline assignment: CDR1 SEHNR and CDR2 FQNEAQ (reference sequence). This CDR3 has 16 residues. V shed 3 bases and J shed 5 bases, with 16 bases lying between them. CDR3 DNA sequence: TGTGCCAGCAGCTTCAGGAGGGGAGCACTTACCGGGGAGCTGTTTTTT. Amino acid sequence: CASSFRRGALTGELFF.

This chain links TRBV19 with TRBJ1-2, with TRBD1 matching 8 bases. From germline, CDR1 is LNHDA and CDR2 SQIVND (reference sequence). There are 13 residues in the CDR3. V gave up 6 bases and J gave up 8 bases; unmatched junction bases: 8. As DNA, the CDR3 is TGTGCCAGTAGCTCCGACAGGGGCGGCGGCTACACCTTC. This codes for CASSSDRGGGYTF.

This rearrangement joins TRBV10-1 to TRBJ2-1; 11 nucleotides line up with TRBD2. The ends lost 5 bases at V and 7 bases at J; junction bases unmatched: 7. Germline CDR1 is WNHNN and CDR2 is SYGVQD (reference sequence). The CDR3 contains 15 residues. CDR3 region: CASSPLAGGLNEQFF. The CDR3 bases are TGCGCCAGCAGTCCATTAGCGGGAGGGCTTAATGAGCAGTTCTTC.